Each of the 32 T cell receptor beta chains below was sequenced from the same sample in a study of pediatric ulcerative colitis. Assay used: immunoSEQ multiplex PCR; TCRdb lists only in-frame clones, some missing. The table includes tens of thousands of clones, 65% to 85% detected once. The rectum was sampled with one to two pinch biopsies at colonoscopy. Sequences were obtained from gut tissue. The receptors shown here come from a boy younger than 18 with severe ulcerative colitis.

The chain recombines TRBV4-1 with TRBJ1-1; D is ambiguous. Between the trimmed V and J ends, which lost 0 bases and 3 bases, there was a span of 8 bases. The CDR3 runs 14 residues. Looked up from germline, CDR1 is MGHRA and CDR2 is YSYEKL. As DNA, the CDR3 is TGCGCCAGCAGCCAAGACGGAGGATACACTGAAGCTTTCTTT. This codes for CASSQDGGYTEAFF.

The J gene is TRBJ1-4, the V gene TRBV7-9; 8 positions agree with TRBD1. The CDR3 has 15 amino acids. Germline values: CDR1 SEHNR, CDR2 FQNEAQ (reference sequence). V shed 5 bases and J 0 bases; nucleotides not matched to a gene: 2. The CDR3 DNA is TGTGCCAGCAGCCCGGACAGGGCAACTAATGAAAAACTGTTTTTT. Its translation: CASSPDRATNEKLFF.

This clone was seen more than once but under ten times. This chain links TRBV27 with TRBJ1-5; D possibly corresponds to TRBD1 (5 bases). Trimming shortened V by 6 bases and J by 4 bases, and 10 bases separated the two germline ends. In germline, CDR1 is MNHEY, CDR2 SMNVEV (reference sequence). CDR3 length: 13 residues. CDR3 coding DNA: TGTGCCAGCAGGCAGGGAAGGAATCAGCCCCAGCATTTT. This gives the protein CASRQGRNQPQHF.

There are a few counts of this clone. V is TRBV9 and J is TRBJ2-5, with TRBD2 identical over 11 bases. This CDR3 comprises 15 residues. Germline lookup yields CDR1 SGDLS and CDR2 YYNGEE. The J segment lost 4 bases and the V segment lost 4 bases, leaving 6 bases of the junction unmatched. The CDR3 nucleotides are TGTGCCAGCAGCAATAGCGGGGGGGCCCCAGAGACCCAGTACTTC. Translated, it gives CASSNSGGAPETQYF.

The V and J genes are TRBV6-5 and TRBJ1-1, with D unclear. This CDR3 has 15 residues. V gave up 8 bases and J gave up 4 bases, with 20 bases separating them. Germline CDR1 is MNHEY and CDR2 is SVGAGI. The CDR3 nucleotides are TGTGCCAGCCATGTTGACCTACTCGGCGGCACTGAAGCTTTCTTT. Amino acid sequence: CASHVDLLGGTEAFF.

This chain uses TRBV5-8 with TRBJ1-4; 8 bases align to TRBD1. Germline CDR1 is SGHTS and CDR2 is YDEGEE. CDR3 length equals 13 residues. Trimming at V came to 2 bases and at J to 9 bases, leaving 3 bases not matched to a gene. The CDR3 DNA reads TGTGCCAGCAGCTTCTCCAGGGGGCAAAAACTGTTTTTT. It is translated as CASSFSRGQKLFF.

V usage is TRBV5-6 and J usage is TRBJ2-1, with a weak D call TRBD2 (6 bases). CDR1 and CDR2 (germline): SGHDT, YYEEEE. V was clipped by 4 bases and J by 6 bases, with 14 bases between them. CDR3 length: 14 residues. The CDR3 DNA reads as TGTGCCAGCAGCGATAGTGGGGGACTCAATGAGCAGTTCTTC. Its protein is CASSDSGGLNEQFF.

This rearrangement joins TRBV28 to TRBJ2-2; D uncertain. This CDR3 comprises 14 residues. V was trimmed by 2 bases and J by 1 base, leaving 5 bases between them. Germline CDR1 is MDHEN and CDR2 is SYDVKM. The DNA of the CDR3 is TGTGCCAGCAGTTTAGGGCAGAACACCGGGGAGCTGTTTTTT. Translating it yields CASSLGQNTGELFF.

This chain links TRBV5-1 with TRBJ1-4, with TRBD1 matching over 9 bases. There are 15 residues in the CDR3. Germline lookup yields CDR1 SGHRS and CDR2 YFSETQ. The V and J ends lost 2 bases and 7 bases, in that order; junction bases with no gene match: 6. The CDR3 sequence: CASSLQGAEGEKLFF. The CDR3 DNA reads TGCGCCAGCAGCTTACAGGGGGCGGAGGGTGAAAAACTGTTTTTT.

The rearrangement uses TRBV7-3 and TRBJ1-1; unclear D gene. The V end was cut by 2 bases, the J end by 1 base, with 5 bases between. There are 13 residues in the CDR3. Germline loops: CDR1 SGHTA, CDR2 FQGTGA. CDR3 nucleotides: TGTGCCAGCAGCTTAGGTCAGAACACTGAAGCTTTCTTT. It translates to CASSLGQNTEAFF. Drawing the rest from reference TRBV7-3 and TRBJ1-1, the complete variable domain is GAGVSQTPSNKVTEKGKYVELRCDPISGHTALYWYRQSLGQGPEFLIYFQGTGAADDSGLPNDRFFAVRPEGSVSTLKIQRTERGDSAVYLCASSLGQNTEAFFGQGTRLTVV.

The V and J genes are TRBV5-6 and TRBJ1-2, with D unresolved. This CDR3 spans 14 amino acids. Germline values: CDR1 SGHDT, CDR2 YYEEEE. V was clipped by 4 bases and J by 3 bases, with 13 bases between them. CDR3 DNA sequence: TGTGCCAGCAGCCTCGGGGTTGGGGACTATGGCTACACCTTC. Translation: CASSLGVGDYGYTF.

The gene calls are TRBV10-3 and TRBJ1-2; D is perhaps TRBD1 (6 bases). Deletions cut 3 bases from V and 6 bases from J, with 14 bases between. Germline V gene lookup returns CDR1 ENHRY and CDR2 SYGVKD. This CDR3 has 14 amino acids. The CDR3 nucleotides are TGTGCCATCAGTGATGGGGAGGGGGTGAATGGCTACACCTTC. Amino acids: CAISDGEGVNGYTF.

The gene calls are TRBV30 and TRBJ2-4; unclear D gene. This CDR3 spans 11 amino acids. The V and J ends lost 5 bases and 5 bases respectively, with 7 bases between them. In germline, CDR1 is GTSNPN, CDR2 SVGIG (reference sequence). In DNA form, the CDR3 reads TGTGCCTGGGCCCAACAAAACATTCAGTACTTC. Its protein product is CAWAQQNIQYF.

This clone has a handful of counts. The rearrangement uses TRBV9 and TRBJ1-1; D unclear. Trimming removed 0 bases from V and 4 bases from J, with 10 bases in between. The CDR3 has 14 residues. CDR1 is SGDLS and CDR2 is YYNGEE in the germline V gene. The CDR3 region has the DNA TGTGCCAGCAGCGTAGAAGGGAGAGGCACTGAAGCTTTCTTT. It encodes CASSVEGRGTEAFF.

The V call is TRBV25-1, the J call TRBJ1-4, with 9 bases aligning to TRBD1. This CDR3 comprises 15 residues. V trimming: 4 bases; J trimming: 5 bases; junction bases outside the gene matches: 5. CDR1 MGHDK and CDR2 SYGVNS come from the germline V gene. CDR3: CASSVGQGTNEKLFF. The CDR3 DNA is TGTGCCAGCAGTGTAGGACAGGGGACCAATGAAAAACTGTTTTTT. The full variable domain, completed using reference TRBV25-1 and TRBJ1-4, is EADIYQTPRYLVIGTGKKITLECSQTMGHDKMYWYQQDPGMELHLIHYSYGVNSTEKGDLSSESTVSRIRTEHFPLTLESARPSHTSQYLCASSVGQGTNEKLFFGSGTQLSVL.

The chain carries TRBV2 and TRBJ2-1; no reliable D call. Germline assignment: CDR1 SNHLY and CDR2 FYNNEI. The CDR3 runs to 10 residues. V dropped 7 bases and J dropped 6 bases, with 4 bases sitting between them. CDR3 region: CASKANEQFF. In DNA form, the CDR3 reads TGTGCCAGCAAAGCCAATGAGCAGTTCTTC.

This clone has a handful of counts. V gene TRBV19 combines with J gene TRBJ1-5; D is uncertain. This CDR3 has 14 amino acids. The ends were cut back, 1 base at V and 2 bases at J, with 6 bases in the middle. In germline, CDR1 is LNHDA, CDR2 SQIVND (reference sequence). Here the CDR3 DNA reads TGTGCCAGTAGTATAGTGGCGGGCAATCAGCCCCAGCATTTT. Encoded protein: CASSIVAGNQPQHF.

The rearrangement joins TRBV5-1 to TRBJ2-1; D gene uncertain. The germline V gene encodes CDR1 SGHRS and CDR2 YFSETQ. Trimming pared 8 bases from V and 5 bases from J, leaving 14 bases between. The CDR3 extends over 13 amino acids. CDR3 in DNA: TGCGCCAGTCAGAGTTTCGAGAACAATGAGCAGTTCTTC. Its protein product is CASQSFENNEQFF.

The J gene is TRBJ2-1, the V gene TRBV20-1; a possible D gene is TRBD2 (5 bases). Deletions cut 6 bases from V and 7 bases from J, with 10 bases between. Germline V gene lookup returns CDR1 DFQATT and CDR2 SNEGSKA (reference sequence). The CDR3 spans 11 residues. The CDR3 spells CSADSANEQFF. In DNA, the CDR3 is TGCAGTGCAGATAGCGCAAATGAGCAGTTCTTC.

This chain joins TRBV10-2 and TRBJ1-6, with a tentative D call TRBD1 (6 bases). The CDR3 length is 16 residues. Per the germline V gene, CDR1 is WSHSY and CDR2 is SAAADI. The V and J ends lost 5 bases and 7 bases respectively, with 18 bases between them. As DNA, the CDR3 is TGCGCCAGCAGTCCGATTCCCCCAGGGGCAAATTCACCCCTCCACTTT. The encoded protein is CASSPIPPGANSPLHF.

CDR3 in amino acids: CASSLIAAVDSPLHF. In DNA, the CDR3 is TGTGCCAGCAGCCTAATTGCGGCAGTAGATTCACCCCTCCACTTT. This rearrangement joins TRBV7-2 to TRBJ1-6; unclear D gene. Trimming pared 5 bases from V and 8 bases from J, leaving 16 bases between. Germline CDR1 and CDR2: SGHTA and FQGNSA. The CDR3 has 15 residues. The full variable domain, with the rest looked up from reference TRBV7-2 and TRBJ1-6, is GAGVSQSPSNKVTEKGKDVELRCDPISGHTALYWYRQSLGQGLEFLIYFQGNSAPDKSGLPSDRFSAERTGGSVSTLTIQRTQQEDSAVYLCASSLIAAVDSPLHFGNGTRLTVT.

This clone was seen a few times. This chain uses TRBV2 with TRBJ1-6; D not resolved. Germline V lookup: CDR1 SNHLY, CDR2 FYNNEI. The CDR3 runs to 13 residues. Trimming pared 7 bases from V and 6 bases from J, leaving 10 bases between. CDR3 in DNA: TGTGCCAGCAACCCAGGACCTAATTCACCCCTCCACTTT. The encoded protein is CASNPGPNSPLHF.

This chain links TRBV7-9 with TRBJ2-7; D unresolved. This CDR3 contains 14 residues. Germline V CDR1 and CDR2: SEHNR, FQNEAQ (reference sequence). Trimming took 1 base from V and 1 from J, leaving 8 bases between them. The CDR3 coding sequence is TGTGCCAGCAGCTTAGGTTGGGCGTCCTACGAGCAGTACTTC. This codes for CASSLGWASYEQYF.

The V call is TRBV28, the J call TRBJ1-6; D is unclear. V was clipped by 3 bases and J by 1 base, with 4 bases between them. CDR1 is MDHEN, CDR2 SYDVKM, per germline. This CDR3 spans 14 amino acids. CDR3 bases: TGTGCCAGCAGTTTTGGGTCCTATAATTCACCCCTCCACTTT. This gives the protein CASSFGSYNSPLHF.

V usage is TRBV4-2 and J usage is TRBJ2-7; 8 nucleotides align to TRBD2. J gave up 2 bases and V 3 bases, and 6 bases lay outside the gene matches. The CDR3 consists of 15 residues. Per germline, CDR1 LGHNA and CDR2 YNFKEQ. CDR3 nucleotide sequence: TGTGCCAGCAGCCAGCCCACCGGGGGGGCCTACGAGCAGTACTTC. Translated: CASSQPTGGAYEQYF.

The chain carries TRBV7-6 and TRBJ1-1; unclear D gene. V lost 2 bases to trimming and J lost 1 base, with 11 bases between them. This CDR3 contains 15 residues. The germline V gene encodes CDR1 SGHVS and CDR2 FNYEAQ. The CDR3 bases are TGTGCCAGCAGCTTATTGAAAGTCCCGAACACTGAAGCTTTCTTT. Translating it yields CASSLLKVPNTEAFF.

This clone was counted once. This chain links TRBV6-5 with TRBJ1-2; 8 bases are a match to TRBD1. This CDR3 is built from 13 residues. V lost 6 bases and J lost 3; bases outside the gene matches: 3. In germline, CDR1 is MNHEY, CDR2 SVGAGI. The CDR3 protein is CASSQDRDYGYTF. CDR3 in DNA: TGTGCCAGCAGCCAGGACAGGGACTATGGCTACACCTTC.

The CDR3 protein is CAITTGDILSGVSGNTIYF. DNA for the CDR3: TGTGCCATCACCACAGGGGACATTCTAAGTGGAGTCTCTGGAAACACCATATATTTT. J is TRBJ1-3 and V is TRBV10-3; 7 positions agree with TRBD1. The CDR3 consists of 19 residues. Germline-derived CDR1 and CDR2 are ENHRY and SYGVKD. V lost 7 bases, J lost 0 bases, and 18 bases stayed unmatched.

The chain employs TRBV7-2 and TRBJ2-7; weak D call: TRBD2 (6 bases). CDR1 and CDR2 (germline): SGHTA, FQGNSA. This CDR3 contains 15 residues. Trimming shortened V by 1 base and J by 4 bases, and 14 bases separated the two germline ends. CDR3 in DNA: TGTGCCAGCAGCTTAGTCACGCGGGGCACTTACGAGCAGTACTTC. The encoded protein is CASSLVTRGTYEQYF.

This clone was seen just once. J is TRBJ2-1 and V is TRBV27, with TRBD1 matching 9 bases. The CDR3 is 15 residues long. Germline lookup yields CDR1 MNHEY and CDR2 SMNVEV (reference sequence). The V gene end was trimmed by 5 bases and the J gene end by 8 bases; junction bases not matched to a gene: 10. Here the CDR3 reads CASSVQGADPYEQFF. The DNA for the CDR3 is TGTGCCAGCAGTGTACAGGGGGCGGATCCCTATGAGCAGTTCTTC.

This sequence joins TRBV18 and TRBJ1-1; perhaps TRBD1 as D (6 bases). The CDR3 has 13 residues. Trimming took off 6 bases at V and 1 base at J, with 9 bases between the two ends. CDR1 KGHSH and CDR2 LQKENI come from the germline V gene. The CDR3 region has the DNA TGTGCCAGCTCCGTGACAGGGAACACTGAAGCTTTCTTT. As protein: CASSVTGNTEAFF.

This sequence joins TRBV5-6 and TRBJ1-1; D gene ambiguous. The CDR3 length is 14 residues. V was trimmed by 0 bases and J by 2 bases, leaving 8 bases between them. Germline V gene lookup returns CDR1 SGHDT and CDR2 YYEEEE. The CDR3 loop is CASSLGRQNTEAFF. DNA of the CDR3: TGTGCCAGCAGCTTGGGACGGCAAAACACTGAAGCTTTCTTT.